This T cell receptor (beta chain) is from a study of blood T cell repertoires in COVID-19. Study-wide background: COVID-19 samples from acute and convalescent phases originated in the United States, Italy and Spain. The analysed material was cDNA or gDNA that came from T cells, B-cell-depleted T cells, or PBMCs.

Per germline, CDR1 SGHRS and CDR2 YFSETQ. The V gene end was trimmed by 4 bases and the J gene end by 3 bases; junction bases not matched to a gene: 0. The CDR3 has 13 residues. Authors' methods: Researchers report that nucleated cell counts were estimated from reference gene primer amplification. Assay used: immunoSEQ multiplex PCR; TCRdb lists only in-frame clones, some missing. V, J and clone size are those of that table, while D and trimming were read from the DNA. There are 95,000 to 150,000 clones in the sample; about four fifths occur only once, and about 11% lies in the top ten. The V gene is TRBV5-1, the J gene TRBJ2-2, with TRBD1 matching 7 bases. The clonotype was recovered from a man in his fifties or sixties with acute or convalescent COVID-19. Sample: peripheral blood. The CDR3 reads CASSQGDTGELFF. The CDR3 DNA reads as TGCGCCAGCAGCCAGGGGGACACCGGGGAGCTGTTTTTT.